Detailed here is one T cell receptor beta chain. In the authors' methods: Reference gene primer amplification in the assay estimated nucleated cell counts. TCRdb keeps only in-frame clones here, not all; method: immunoSEQ multiplex PCR. For V, J and clone size, that table is used; D and trimming come from the DNA. The sample contains about 220,000 clones, roughly 80% of which appear only once. The data are from a study of blood T cell repertoires in COVID-19. Study at large: Some COVID-19 samples were acute and others convalescent; all came from the United States, Italy and Spain. PBMCs, B-cell-depleted T cells, or T cells provided the cDNA or gDNA that made up the material.

The CDR3 contains 14 residues. The junction had 7 bases not matched to a gene; V was cut back by 10 bases and J by 1 base. Germline values: CDR1 SGHVS, CDR2 FQNEAQ. The sequenced material came from peripheral blood. The TCR sequence derives from a woman aged 55-69 years with acute or convalescent COVID-19. The chain recombines TRBV7-8 with TRBJ2-3; 8 nucleotides align to TRBD2. CDR3 protein: CATGGAAGTDTQYF. The CDR3 DNA reads as TGTGCCACCGGGGGGGCCGCCGGCACAGATACGCAGTATTTT.